Here is one TCR beta chain with its context. The entry originates in a study of blood T cell repertoires in COVID-19. Study as a whole: Sites across the United States, Italy and Spain contributed samples from acute and convalescent COVID-19.

After removal of 2 bases from V and 4 bases from J, the junction contained 12 bases not matched to a gene. CDR1 is GTSNPN, CDR2 SVGIG, per germline (reference sequence). This CDR3 has 16 amino acids. Original handling: Reference gene primer amplification gave nucleated cell count estimates. Some clones are missing from TCRdb's copy, which holds only in-frame ones; the method was immunoSEQ multiplex PCR. V, J and clone size were drawn from that table, and D and trimming were deduced from the DNA. This sample has about 350,000 clones, with roughly 89% found just once. The sequenced sample consisted of peripheral blood. The TCR originated in a woman aged 18-29 years who had recovered from COVID-19. The chain joins TRBV30 to TRBJ2-3; 7 positions agree with TRBD2. The CDR3 DNA is TGTGCCTGGAGTAGGAGGGAGGGCCGTATGGCAGATACGCAGTATTTT. Its protein product is CAWSRREGRMADTQYF.